This TCR beta chain was found in a study of spatial heterogeneity in lung cancer. As for the study in general: Fewer alpha-chain than beta-chain sequences were consistently detected.

Individual TCR cDNA molecules each bore their own unique molecular identifier. Via MiXCR, TCRdb re-called the 5' RACE reads, giving one row per CDR3 protein. The sample contains 17,000 or so distinct CDR3 sequences, about 22% of which appear only once. This CDR3 is 15 amino acids long. V lost 4 bases to trimming and J lost 7 bases, with 22 bases between them. Per germline, CDR1 SQVTM and CDR2 ANQGSEA. Specified time point: sample taken at primary tumor resection. Unsorted whole RNA from tumor, nontumor lung or frozen PBMC underwent sequencing. The donors comprised about 74 untreated early-stage non-small cell lung cancer patients. Overall study results and limits: Detection of ubiquitous tumor TCRs in blood was higher at resection than follow-up.

This clonotype was detected a few times. What it recognizes is unknown. The source is a female donor with early-stage non-small cell lung cancer. The chain joins TRBV29-1 to TRBJ1-1; D is perhaps TRBD1 (5 bases). The sequences come from PBMCs, collected at surgery. CDR3 bases: TGCAGCGTTGTAGGTCAGGGAGGCTTTGGGGGTGAAGCTTTCTTT. Translating it yields CSVVGQGGFGGEAFF.